This T cell receptor beta chain was captured in a study of regulatory T cells in long-lasting Graves disease. General study findings and limits: Fewer public clonotypes were shared by new patients (under 1,000) than by persistent patients (2,741).

This CDR3 contains 15 residues. Germline assignment: CDR1 MNHEY and CDR2 SVGAGI. Between the trimmed V and J ends, which lost 0 bases and 2 bases, there was a span of 7 bases. Notes on this clonotype: What it recognizes is unknown.

Described time point: newly diagnosed GD, antithyroid drugs for less than 3 months. Preparation of the TCR library used RNA extracted from PBMCs. It was by American Thyroid Association guidelines that Graves' disease was diagnosed. CDR3 regions were amplified by Arm-PCR using iRepertoire HTBI primers to build TCR beta libraries. One entry per CDR3 protein, called by TCRdb with MiXCR from the multiplex PCR reads. This table has approximately 360,000 distinct CDR3 sequences, approximately 10% appearing once. The sample was also reused in another study, on T cells in Graves' hyperthyroidism and ophthalmopathy.

The V and J genes are TRBV6-5 and TRBJ1-4, with D uncertain. The sequence came from a woman under 30 with Graves disease. The input for sequencing was peripheral blood mononuclear cells (PBMCs), taken at new diagnosis, from a patient treated with antithyroid drugs. In DNA, the CDR3 is TGTGCCAGCAGTTACTCGATCGGGACTAATGAAAAACTGTTTTTT. Its translation is CASSYSIGTNEKLFF.